The sequence of this T cell receptor beta chain was determined in a study of identical twins (dated by TCRdb to about 2016). Concerning the study at large: TCR alpha and beta repertoires from monozygotic twins, unrelated adults of various ages and cord blood were deep-sequenced to test whether fetal clonotypes persist. To rule out contamination, replicate twin experiments were performed at different times with different library preparation protocols.

Only healthy Caucasian donors were included. Miltenyi CD45RO+ enrichment and human naive T-cell isolation kits were used to isolate memory (CD45RO+) and naive T cells from PBMC. The research as a whole found: In monozygotic twins, recombination models systematically underestimated out-of-frame TCR alpha sharing, but the models matched the sharing seen between unrelated individuals. Fewer insertions were carried by abundant cord blood beta clonotypes; a weaker similar trend was observed in young adult naive repertoires, while no such trend was observed in memory repertoires. Zero-insertion analyses could be partly confounded by invariant T cells such as MAIT and iNKT, though diverse VJ usage argued against such confounding for most clonotypes. The excess sharing between twins in beta out-of-frame sequences was weaker because fewer shared sequences reduced the signal-to-noise ratio. Because the same donors could not be followed over many years, the conclusions relied on cross-sectional statistical analysis. Compared with coincidental sharing between unrelated individuals, out-of-frame TCR alpha sequences shared between twins showed an excess of sequences with low generation probability.

Libraries were constructed by 5' RACE. The instrument given in TCRdb is Illumina HiSeq 2000. Template switching introduced a universal primer binding site; the final cDNA contained a unique molecular identifier, enabling accurate counting of TCR cDNA molecules. Specific primers in the conserved constant-segment region were used to synthesize first-strand cDNA for TCR alpha and beta chains. To control for contamination, each cDNA library was double barcoded with a SMART-Mk sample barcode plus Illumina barcodes. Two successive PCR steps introduced TruSeq adapter sequences along with Illumina sample barcodes. The Illumina HiSeq platform was used with custom primers to sequence TCR alpha and beta cDNA libraries. From the authors' description of their analysis: MiGEC was used to process raw reads and extract unique molecular identifiers, and MiXCR was used to find CDR3 positions. For each individual, recombination models were inferred using an EM algorithm with the repgenHMM and IGoR tools. The tcR package in R was used for shared clonotype analysis, with sharing normalized by the product of cloneset sizes. To study raw recombination free of thymic and clonal selection effects, out-of-frame nonproductive sequences were analyzed. Through fastp at Q25 and MiXCR, TCRdb rebuilt clones from the public reads, retaining in-frame beta chains. For every CDR3 protein sequence, its rows merge into one entry that carries the most common genes and DNA. The authors' filters were not applied to this entry. For this sample there are hundreds of thousands of distinct CDR3 sequences; approximately 9% appear just once. The ten top clones hold roughly 5% of the sample.

In the germline V gene, CDR1 corresponds to SQVTM and CDR2 to ANQGSEA. Relative to germline, V is 4 bases shorter and J is 7 bases shorter, with 16 bases between their ends. The CDR3 measures 13 amino acids from cysteine to phenylalanine. The retained sequence is limited to the CDR3, 39 bases, with the frame set at the first base. In its sample, this clonotype was seen many times. Its antigen has not been determined. No much larger clone is present one base from it, and per-base qualities are unavailable. Recombination linked TRBV29-1 to TRBJ1-2; the D segment could be TRBD1, given 6 matching bases. The receptor's source is a woman younger than 35 in good health. The sample taken for sequencing was memory (CD45RO+) T cells sorted from blood. The sample's cell subset or site label, decoded: CD45RO+ enriched T cells. The nucleotide sequence reads as follows: TGCAGCGTTGGCCCGGGACAAAGTGGTGGCTACACCTTC. It codes for CSVGPGQSGGYTF. Outside the CDR3, residues come from the reference TRBV29-1 and TRBJ1-2 proteins, so the full variable domain is: SAVISQKPSRDICQRGTSLTIQCQVDSQVTMMFWYRQQPGQSLTLIATANQGSEATYESGFVIDKFPISRPNLTFSTLTVSNMSPEDSSIYLCSVGPGQSGGYTFGSGTRLTVV.